Below are 10 T cell receptor beta chains sequenced from a single sample in a study of T cell changes during pregnancy in multiple sclerosis. This table comes from immunoSEQ multiplex PCR, and its TCRdb copy is limited to in-frame clones, with some not included. This table holds approximately 40,000 clones, about 88% found once. Sequencing was performed on CD4+ T cells from peripheral blood mononuclear cells, taken in the first trimester of pregnancy. The receptor set was obtained from a female donor with multiple sclerosis, enrolled in a pregnancy study.

This rearrangement joins TRBV11-2 to TRBJ2-2, with D perhaps TRBD2 (6 bases). The CDR3 runs to 14 residues. CDR1 is SGHAT, CDR2 FQNNGV, per germline. Trimming pared 4 bases from V and 3 bases from J, leaving 9 bases between. CDR3 coding DNA: TGTGCCAGCAGCTCAAGACTAGACACCGGGGAGCTGTTTTTT. This encodes CASSSRLDTGELFF.

This clone showed up just a few times. J is TRBJ2-5 and V is TRBV7-6; TRBD2 aligns across 11 bases. This CDR3 has 15 residues. V was pared by 6 bases and J by 2 bases, with 5 bases of the junction left unmatched. Germline V gene data show CDR1 as SGHVS and CDR2 as FNYEAQ. CDR3 loop: CASSRLAGRQETQYF. The CDR3 DNA sequence: TGTGCCAGCAGTCGACTAGCGGGAAGACAAGAGACCCAGTACTTC.

The chain combines TRBV30 with TRBJ2-7; weak D call: TRBD1 (6 bases). Per the germline V gene, CDR1 is GTSNPN and CDR2 is SVGIG (reference sequence). This CDR3 is built from 14 residues. Trimming shortened V by 5 bases and J by 2 bases, and 16 bases separated the two germline ends. CDR3 bases: TGTGCCTGGGCCATCCCAGGGGTCGCCTACGAGCAGTACTTC. This codes for CAWAIPGVAYEQYF.

The rearrangement joins TRBV6-5 to TRBJ2-7; TRBD2 aligns across 14 bases. Germline CDR1 and CDR2: MNHEY and SVGAGI. This CDR3 is built from 15 residues. J was trimmed by 5 bases and V by 4 bases; bases with no gene match: 4. As DNA, the CDR3 is TGTGCCAGCAGTTTCGCGGGACTAGCGGGAGACGAGCAGTACTTC. Its protein is CASSFAGLAGDEQYF.

The rearrangement uses TRBV6-5 and TRBJ2-1, with D tentatively TRBD2 (6 bases). The CDR3 is 14 residues long. V was trimmed by 0 bases and J by 5 bases, leaving 8 bases between them. Germline CDR1 and CDR2: MNHEY and SVGAGI. The CDR3: CASSYSRGNNEQFF. The DNA of the CDR3 is TGTGCCAGCAGTTACTCGCGGGGCAACAATGAGCAGTTCTTC.

CDR3 residues: CASSLGNTGGGYTF. CDR3 sequence (DNA): TGCGCCAGCAGCTTGGGCAATACAGGGGGTGGCTACACCTTC. The chain joins TRBV5-1 to TRBJ1-2; TRBD1 agrees at 8 bases. This CDR3 region has 14 residues. V lost 0 bases to trimming and J lost 7 bases; unmatched junction nucleotides: 5. Germline V lookup: CDR1 SGHRS, CDR2 YFSETQ.

CDR3: CASRGGLGVNYGYTF. CDR3 bases: TGTGCCAGCAGGGGGGGTTTAGGGGTAAACTATGGCTACACCTTC. The V call is TRBV6-1, the J call TRBJ1-2; D is perhaps TRBD1 (5 bases). V was trimmed by 6 bases and J by 2 bases, leaving 16 bases between them. Germline V gene lookup returns CDR1 MNHNS and CDR2 SASEGT. This CDR3 comprises 15 residues.

This sequence joins TRBV6-1 and TRBJ1-1; weak D call: TRBD1 (5 bases). Germline lookup yields CDR1 MNHNS and CDR2 SASEGT. Trimming took off 7 bases at V and 10 bases at J, with 19 bases between the two ends. The CDR3 runs to 13 residues. For the CDR3, the DNA is TGTGCCAGCATCGGTAGTCGCCAGGGAGGAGCTTTCTTT. Translating it yields CASIGSRQGGAFF.

The J gene is TRBJ2-1, the V gene TRBV6-5; TRBD2 matches at 8 bases. Germline CDR1 is MNHEY and CDR2 is SVGAGI. This CDR3 has 16 residues. V shed 0 bases and J 9 bases; nucleotides not matched to a gene: 10. The CDR3 sequence is CASSYSGGRPHFEQFF. CDR3 bases: TGTGCCAGCAGTTACTCGGGCGGGAGGCCCCATTTTGAGCAGTTCTTC.

The chain joins TRBV5-1 to TRBJ1-1; D remains unclear. Looked up from germline, CDR1 is SGHRS and CDR2 is YFSETQ. Trimming shortened V by 0 bases and J by 0 bases, and 9 bases separated the two germline ends. The CDR3 spans 15 residues. The CDR3 DNA sequence: TGCGCCAGCAGCTTGGATCCGGGATTGAACACTGAAGCTTTCTTT. Translated, it gives CASSLDPGLNTEAFF.